This paragraph reports one T cell receptor beta chain. Judged by its sample share, this clonotype qualifies as large (0.1 to 1%). Its antigen is not yet known. No base quality values were provided; no much bigger clone lies one nucleotide off. This sample is part of a study of T cells in Graves' hyperthyroidism and ophthalmopathy (dated by TCRdb to the late 2010s). With regard to the full study: A discovery cohort of around 100 patients, 43 with Graves' ophthalmopathy and approximately 60 with stable Graves' hyperthyroidism, was used to find distinguishing TCR V-J signatures. The study also compared thyroid tissue and blood T-cell repertoires from 5 to 7 Graves' hyperthyroidism patients. For training and testing, the 100 or so patients in the discovery cohort were randomly divided in a 7:3 ratio. Prospective prediction of ophthalmopathy was tested in an independent validation cohort of 18 hyperthyroidism patients and some 17 patients who later progressed to ophthalmopathy. The paper describes TCR Vbeta CDR3 sequencing of roughly 130 peripheral blood samples, made up of 43 ophthalmopathy patients, roughly 80 hyperthyroidism patients and 17 progressor patients. Once sampling was done, hyperthyroidism patients were given methimazole at a starting dose of 30 mg daily, whereas ophthalmopathy patients were given high-dose intravenous methylprednisolone.

The germline V gene (reference sequence) provides CDR1 LNHNV and CDR2 YYDKDF. Trimming at the junction amounts to 3 bases on V and 1 base on J, and the germline ends lie 6 bases apart. The cysteine opens and the phenylalanine closes a CDR3 of 14 amino acids. CDR3 DNA is the only sequence kept; it has 42 bases, read in frame from the first base. Graves' hyperthyroidism was defined as stable when no progression to ophthalmopathy occurred over 18 months of follow-up. Hyperthyroidism patients were newly diagnosed, with disease duration under 2 months, and aged 18 to 65 years. Exclusion was applied to patients with uncontrolled infections, other autoimmune diseases, pregnancy or lactation. Clinical symptoms, serum thyroxine and TRAb, thyroid ultrasound, and orbital computed tomography formed the basis for the diagnoses. Trizol reagent was used to extract total RNA, and RNA quality was then checked on an Agilent 2100 Bioanalyzer.

Study-wide conclusions, independent of this receptor: Most expanded thyroid clonotypes (frequency above 0.001) were also detected in blood, a finding suggesting that blood repertoires may reflect thyroid immune responses. A 13 V-J signature model separated ophthalmopathy from stable hyperthyroidism, with 87.88% sensitivity and 81.08% specificity in cross-validation and 80%/75% in testing. No statistical method was used to fix the sample size in advance, and group allocation was not hidden from the investigators. During validation, the model predicted progression to ophthalmopathy a median of roughly six months ahead of onset, with approximately 70% sensitivity and 72% to 80% specificity.

TCR beta CDR3 regions were amplified from RNA transcripts. A first-round RT-PCR of the TCR CDR3 used the HTBI primer set with the Qiagen OneStep RT-PCR kit. A second multiplex PCR round built the libraries, followed by size selection and purification. The libraries were sequenced on an Illumina HiSeq2000 using paired-end 100 bp reads. For the original study's pipeline: SOAPnuke was used to process the raw data, with reads discarded if the reads contained adapters or uncalled bases, had a mean Phred below 15, or lacked an exact constant-primer or identifier match. High-quality paired reads were merged with COPE v1.2.5, and unique nucleotide sequences were defined as clonotypes. MiTCR v1.1 was used to align the clonotypes against IMGT TRBV, TRBD and TRBJ reference segments. Analysis was restricted to V-J combinations with a frequency above 0.0001, which covered roughly 99% of repertoires. A TCS score was defined as the ratio of F50 (clonal expansion) to E x V (chaos), with BLOSUM62-based TCRdist applied between CDR3 peptides within each V-J. Welch's t-statistics and random forest reduced roughly 540 V-J features to around 14, which were used in a naive Bayes classifier (R e1071). The Morisita-Horn index was used to measure how similar the thyroid and blood repertoires were. TCRdb reran the public reads through fastp at Q25 and MiXCR, keeping productive beta chains. When rows share a CDR3 protein, they turn into one entry using the most common DNA and genes. The V and J calls and clone size are TCRdb's, not the authors'. For this sample there are about 98,000 distinct CDR3 sequences; roughly 40% appear just once. Jointly, the top ten make up more than 8.5% of the sample.

This chain joins TRBV15 to TRBJ2-2; TRBD1 is possibly the D segment (6 matching bases). This receptor was obtained from a woman in her twenties or thirties with Graves' hyperthyroidism. Source material: peripheral blood or thyroid tissue (not recorded which). The nucleotide sequence reads as follows: TGTGCCACCAGCAGGACAGGGAACACCGGGGAGCTGTTTTTT. Its translation reads: CATSRTGNTGELFF.